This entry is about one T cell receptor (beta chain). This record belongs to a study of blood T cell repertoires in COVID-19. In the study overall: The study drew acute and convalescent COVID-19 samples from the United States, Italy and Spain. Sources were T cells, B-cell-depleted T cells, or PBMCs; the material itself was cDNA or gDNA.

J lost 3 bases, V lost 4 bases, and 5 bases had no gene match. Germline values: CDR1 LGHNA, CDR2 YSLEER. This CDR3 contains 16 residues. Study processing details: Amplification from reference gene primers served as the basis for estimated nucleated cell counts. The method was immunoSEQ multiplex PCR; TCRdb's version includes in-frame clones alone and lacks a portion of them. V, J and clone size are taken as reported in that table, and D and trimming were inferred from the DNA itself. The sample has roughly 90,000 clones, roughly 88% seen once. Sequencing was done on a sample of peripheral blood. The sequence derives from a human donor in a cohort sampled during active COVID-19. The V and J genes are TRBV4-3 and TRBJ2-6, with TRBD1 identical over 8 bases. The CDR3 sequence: CASSPQGANGANVLTF. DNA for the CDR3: TGCGCCAGCAGCCCCCAGGGGGCGAATGGGGCCAACGTCCTGACTTTC.